The TCR beta chain under discussion was sequenced for a study of shared clonotypes between healthy human individuals. Whole-study results and caveats: In general, naive subsets displayed greater estimated richness than memory subsets did. With a few donors compared, 5% to 5.5% of naive CD4 clonotypes were shared.

With regard to this clone: Its target is unknown.

Deletions cut 3 bases from V and 1 base from J, with 13 bases between. CDR1 SGHRS and CDR2 YFSETQ come from the germline V gene. This CDR3 spans 15 amino acids. Generated by immunoSEQ multiplex PCR, the TCRdb table keeps only in-frame clones and is missing some. The sample consists of roughly 2,300,000 clones, just under 95% of them appearing once. The receptor was isolated from a young man in good health. Some clones in this sample may be carry-over from other donors' samples. The gene calls are TRBV5-1 and TRBJ1-1; D is undetermined. Sequencing used naive CD4+ T cells from PBMCs. Subset of the sample: CD45RA+ positively selected. The CDR3 DNA is TGCGCCAGCAGCTACTCCTTCGGCACGAACACTGAAGCTTTCTTT. Its translation is CASSYSFGTNTEAFF.